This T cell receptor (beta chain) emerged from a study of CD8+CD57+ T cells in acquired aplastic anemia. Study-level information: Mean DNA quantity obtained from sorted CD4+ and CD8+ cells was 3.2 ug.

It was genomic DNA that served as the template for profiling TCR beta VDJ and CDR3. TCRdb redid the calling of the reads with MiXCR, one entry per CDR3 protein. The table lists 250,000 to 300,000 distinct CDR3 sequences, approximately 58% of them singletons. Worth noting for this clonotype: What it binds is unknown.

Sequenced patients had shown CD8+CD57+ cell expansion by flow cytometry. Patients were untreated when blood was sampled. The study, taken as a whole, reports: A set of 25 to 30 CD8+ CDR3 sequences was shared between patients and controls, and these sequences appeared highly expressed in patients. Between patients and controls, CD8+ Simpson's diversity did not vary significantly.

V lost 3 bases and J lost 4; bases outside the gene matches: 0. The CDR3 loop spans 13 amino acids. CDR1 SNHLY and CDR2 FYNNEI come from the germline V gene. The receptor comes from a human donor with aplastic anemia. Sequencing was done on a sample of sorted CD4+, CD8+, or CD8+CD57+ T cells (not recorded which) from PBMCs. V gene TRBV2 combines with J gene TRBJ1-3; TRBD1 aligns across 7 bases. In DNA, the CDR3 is TGTGCCAGCAGTGAGACAGGGGGAAACACCATATATTTT. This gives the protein CASSETGGNTIYF.